This T cell receptor beta chain appears in the sequencing data of a study of CD8+ T cells in alopecia areata. General observations from the study: Lesional scalp, notably in alopecia totalis/universalis, had clonality above that of normal scalp. Scalp data also include sequences from resident alphabeta T cells of normal skin.

Following extraction, RNA underwent reverse transcription to cDNA, which served as the sequencing template. Libraries were prepared by immunoSEQ multiplex PCR; TCRdb keeps only in-frame clonotypes and omits some of them. The table records 200,000 to 250,000 clones, 50% to 60% of them present only once. PBMCs, the starting material, were the source of sorted CD4+ and CD8+ T cells. With V trimmed by 2 bases and J by 7 bases, 8 bases remained unmatched. The CDR3 extends over 15 amino acids. Germline CDR1 and CDR2: SGHRS and YFSETQ. On this clone: Antigen unknown.

The chain uses TRBV5-1 and TRBJ2-1; 8 positions agree with TRBD1. The clonotype comes from a human donor with alopecia areata. The starting material was CD4+ T cells sorted from blood, obtained at week 0. This CDR3 is CASSFYRGSGNEQFF. CDR3 in DNA: TGCGCCAGCAGCTTCTACAGGGGGAGTGGGAATGAGCAGTTCTTC.